This record looks at one T cell receptor beta chain sequence and its context. The missing CDR3 end, 3 residues past where the read stops, is filled in from the germline J gene. In germline, CDR1 is DFQATT, CDR2 SNEGSKA (reference sequence). V shed 1 base and J 5 bases; nucleotides not matched to a gene: 5. The CDR3 totals 15 residues. This table comes from immunoSEQ multiplex PCR, and its TCRdb copy is limited to in-frame clones, with some not included. Here the sample table reports some 16,000 clones. These data originate in a study of T cells in women clearing cervical HPV infection. Sequenced: blood buffy coat. The J gene is TRBJ1-6, the V gene TRBV20-1; 7 nucleotides match TRBD1. This receptor was taken from a woman aged 18 to 75 with a cervical HPV16 infection that either progressed to CIN3+ or cleared (not recorded which). CDR3 region: CSARVGRGDNSPLHF. The part of the CDR3 DNA that was read is TGCAGTGCTAGAGTTGGCAGGGGGGATAATTCACCC.